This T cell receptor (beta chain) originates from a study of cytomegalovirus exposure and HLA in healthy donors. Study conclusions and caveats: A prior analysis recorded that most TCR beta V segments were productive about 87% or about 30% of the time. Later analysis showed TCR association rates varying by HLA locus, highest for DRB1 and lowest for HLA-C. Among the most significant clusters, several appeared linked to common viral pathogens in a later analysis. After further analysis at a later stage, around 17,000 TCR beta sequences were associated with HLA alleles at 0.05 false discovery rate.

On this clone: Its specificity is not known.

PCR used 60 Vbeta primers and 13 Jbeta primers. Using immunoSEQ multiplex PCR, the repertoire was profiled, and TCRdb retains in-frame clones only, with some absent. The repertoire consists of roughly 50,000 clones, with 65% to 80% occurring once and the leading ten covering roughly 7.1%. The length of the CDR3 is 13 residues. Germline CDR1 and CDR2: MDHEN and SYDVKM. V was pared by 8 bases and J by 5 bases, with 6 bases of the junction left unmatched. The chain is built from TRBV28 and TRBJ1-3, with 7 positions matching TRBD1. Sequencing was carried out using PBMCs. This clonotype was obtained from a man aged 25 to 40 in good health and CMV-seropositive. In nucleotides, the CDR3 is TGTGCCAGCGTACAGGGGATTAGAAACACCATATATTTT. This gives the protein CASVQGIRNTIYF.